The 18 T cell receptor beta chains in this list originate from one sample, sequenced in a study of neurological immune-mediated disorders (dated by TCRdb to between 2018 and 2020). The library was made by 5' RACE. TCRdb records Illumina HiSeq 2500 as the sequencer. TCRdb reran the public reads through fastp at Q25 and MiXCR, keeping productive beta chains. Entries that share a CDR3 protein sequence are merged under the most common genes and DNA. This sample is represented by some 48,000 distinct CDR3 sequences; 20% to 25% of them were singletons. The ten most abundant clones make up less than 5% of the sample. The intended sense of this specimen's time point label: technical triplicate 3. The sequenced sample was PBMCs. Source of these receptors: a man in his sixties with HTLV-1-associated myelopathy (HAM/TSP).

The V call is TRBV28, the J call TRBJ2-7; TRBD2 matches at 14 bases. The CDR3 is 15 residues long. Germline V gene sequence: CDR1 MDHEN, CDR2 SYDVKM. The V gene end was trimmed by 4 bases and the J gene end by 7 bases; junction bases not matched to a gene: 6. CDR3 DNA: TGTGCCAGCAGTTCGGGACTAGCGGGAGTCGGAGAGCAGTACTTC. The encoded protein is CASSSGLAGVGEQYF.

The chain couples TRBV27 to TRBJ2-3; TRBD1 matches at 7 bases. The CDR3 contains 15 residues. CDR1 and CDR2 from the germline V gene are MNHEY and SMNVEV (reference sequence). The V gene end was trimmed by 7 bases and the J gene end by 1 base; junction bases not matched to a gene: 8. CDR3 bases: TGTGCCAGCACCGAAGTAGGGGGCGGCACAGATACGCAGTATTTT. It is translated as CASTEVGGGTDTQYF.

This clonotype was seen ten or more times. This rearrangement joins TRBV5-1 to TRBJ2-5; tentative D call: TRBD1 (7 bases). The CDR3 extends over 14 amino acids. Trimming took off 4 bases at V and 4 bases at J, with 14 bases between the two ends. Germline lookup yields CDR1 SGHRS and CDR2 YFSETQ. The chain's CDR3 is CASSRGDRGETQYF. The CDR3 DNA sequence: TGCGCCAGCAGCAGGGGGGACAGAGGAGAGACCCAGTACTTC.

The chain couples TRBV29-1 to TRBJ2-5; D assignment may be TRBD1 or TRBD2 (5 bases each). This CDR3 is built from 14 residues. V lost 3 bases, J lost 2 bases, and 13 bases lay in between. CDR1 SQVTM and CDR2 ANQGSEA come from the germline V gene. CDR3 nucleotides: TGCAGCGTTGATCTCGGGGCGGCTCAAGAGACCCAGTACTTC. This sequence encodes CSVDLGAAQETQYF.

CDR3: CSGSAEGHSYEQYF. In nucleotides, the CDR3 is TGCAGTGGATCGGCAGAGGGCCACTCCTACGAGCAGTACTTC. The chain employs TRBV20-1 and TRBJ2-7, with D possibly TRBD2 on 5 matching bases. The CDR3 totals 14 residues. V dropped 7 bases and J dropped 0 bases, with 16 bases sitting between them. Germline CDR1 reads DFQATT; CDR2 reads SNEGSKA (reference sequence).

The table lists this clonotype with many counts. The genes are TRBV6-5 and TRBJ2-1; weak D call: TRBD2 (6 bases). The CDR3 runs to 15 residues. Trimming removed 2 bases from V and 4 bases from J, with 12 bases in between. Germline CDR1 is MNHEY and CDR2 is SVGAGI. CDR3 sequence reads: CASSYDPSEYNEQFF. CDR3 nucleotides: TGTGCCAGCAGTTACGATCCTAGCGAATACAATGAGCAGTTCTTC.

This clonotype was counted many times. This chain links TRBV5-1 with TRBJ2-5, with a weak D call TRBD1 (5 bases). There are 14 residues in the CDR3. Between the trimmed V and J ends, which lost 7 bases and 1 base, there was a span of 14 bases. Germline CDR1 reads SGHRS; CDR2 reads YFSETQ. The CDR3 reads CASLGAYLQETQYF. CDR3 sequence (DNA): TGCGCCAGCTTAGGGGCGTACCTCCAAGAGACCCAGTACTTC.

This clonotype has ten or more counts. The chain employs TRBV20-1 and TRBJ2-1, with D uncertain. Germline-derived CDR1 and CDR2 are DFQATT and SNEGSKA (reference sequence). The CDR3 runs to 11 residues. Deletions cut 3 bases from V and 6 bases from J, with 6 bases between. The CDR3 DNA is TGCAGTGCTAGCCCCGTCAATGAGCAGTTCTTC. This gives the protein CSASPVNEQFF.

Many counts were recorded for this clonotype. The rearrangement uses TRBV12-3 or TRBV12-4 and TRBJ2-7; maybe TRBD1 (5 bases). CDR3 size: 13 residues. V gave up 3 bases and J gave up 4 bases, with 10 bases separating them. The CDR3 DNA reads TGTGCCAGCAGTTTTTCGCAGGGTTACGAGCAGTACTTC. Translated: CASSFSQGYEQYF.

The gene calls are TRBV6-1 and TRBJ2-7; D is unresolved. The CDR3 has 12 residues. CDR1 is MNHNS and CDR2 is SASEGT in the germline V gene. V was shortened by 2 bases and J by 3 bases, with 5 bases between the two germline ends. In DNA form, the CDR3 reads TGTGCCAGCAGTGAATTTGGCTACGAGCAGTACTTC. It specifies CASSEFGYEQYF.

This clonotype occurred many times. The J gene is TRBJ2-5, the V gene TRBV6-4; D call uncertain. Germline V gene sequence: CDR1 MRHNA, CDR2 SNTAGT. V was cut by 2 bases and J by 1 base, with 11 bases left in between. This CDR3 is 15 amino acids long. The CDR3 loop reads CASSDVGQVQETQYF. CDR3 nucleotide sequence: TGTGCCAGCAGTGACGTCGGCCAGGTCCAAGAGACCCAGTACTTC.

This clonotype has at least ten counts. This chain uses TRBV7-9 with TRBJ2-6; D is unresolved. From germline, CDR1 is SEHNR and CDR2 FQNEAQ (reference sequence). This CDR3 comprises 18 residues. Trimming removed 5 bases from V and 0 bases from J, with 17 bases in between. This chain's CDR3 is CASSASSRTVSGANVLTF. The CDR3, as DNA: TGTGCCAGCAGCGCCTCCAGCCGTACCGTCTCTGGGGCCAACGTCCTGACTTTC.

This clonotype was observed many times. This rearrangement joins TRBV5-1 to TRBJ2-7; 13 bases map to TRBD2. The junction had 15 bases not matched to a gene; V was cut back by 3 bases and J by 6 bases. Germline-derived CDR1 and CDR2 are SGHRS and YFSETQ. The CDR3 has 18 residues. The CDR3 loop is CASSSRLAGGAGGLEQYF. CDR3 in DNA: TGCGCCAGCAGCTCCCGACTAGCGGGAGGAGCGGGGGGCCTCGAGCAGTACTTC.

This clonotype was observed a handful of times. One end of the junction varies from germline; a read error may be responsible. The chain recombines TRBV7-7 with TRBJ2-5, with 13 bases that match TRBD2. This CDR3 spans 16 amino acids. CDR1 and CDR2 from the germline V gene are SSHAT and FNYEAQ (reference sequence). The CDR3 here is CASSPGLAGLRETQYF. The CDR3 DNA reads TGTGCTAGCAGCCCGGGACTAGCGGGACTTCGGGAGACCCAGTACTTC.

This clonotype occurred many times. The rearrangement joins TRBV12-3 or TRBV12-4 to TRBJ1-4; 9 bases match TRBD1. J gave up 7 bases and V 5 bases, and 8 bases lay outside the gene matches. The CDR3 is made up of 15 amino acids. CDR3 residues: CASSLTGGRSEKLFF. The DNA of the CDR3 is TGTGCCAGCAGTCTTACAGGGGGCCGTAGTGAAAAACTGTTTTTT.

This clonotype has at least ten counts. The V and J genes are TRBV4-2 and TRBJ1-1; tentatively, D is TRBD1 (5 bases). Trimming took 6 bases from V and 3 from J, leaving 11 bases between them. CDR1 is LGHNA and CDR2 is YNFKEQ in the germline V gene. This CDR3 spans 13 amino acids. The CDR3 protein is CASSRQRYTEAFF. CDR3 nucleotides: TGTGCCAGCAGTAGACAGCGATACACTGAAGCTTTCTTT.

This clonotype occurred many times. The chain joins TRBV6-6 to TRBJ1-2; D gene ambiguous. From germline, CDR1 is MNHNY and CDR2 SVGAGI (reference sequence). This CDR3 comprises 13 residues. V was clipped by 8 bases and J by 2 bases, with 12 bases between them. CDR3 DNA: TGTGCCAGCTTAAAGGCGCCGAACTATGGCTACACCTTC. Amino acids: CASLKAPNYGYTF.

This chain connects TRBV20-1 to TRBJ2-3, with TRBD1 as a possible D gene (5 bases). Germline CDR1 reads DFQATT; CDR2 reads SNEGSKA (reference sequence). Between the trimmed V and J ends, which lost 3 bases and 2 bases, there was a span of 9 bases. This CDR3 contains 13 residues. DNA for the CDR3: TGCAGTGCTAGCCAGGGATCCACAGATACGCAGTATTTT. Its protein product is CSASQGSTDTQYF.